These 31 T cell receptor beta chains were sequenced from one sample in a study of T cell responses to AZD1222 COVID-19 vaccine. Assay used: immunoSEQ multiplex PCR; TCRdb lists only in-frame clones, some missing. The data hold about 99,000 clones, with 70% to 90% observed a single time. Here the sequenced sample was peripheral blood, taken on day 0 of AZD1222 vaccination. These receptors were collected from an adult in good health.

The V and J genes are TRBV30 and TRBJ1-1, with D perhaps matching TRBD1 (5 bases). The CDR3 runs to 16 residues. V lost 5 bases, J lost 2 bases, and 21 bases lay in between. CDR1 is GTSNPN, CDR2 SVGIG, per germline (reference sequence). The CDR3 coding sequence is TGTGCCTGGTGGACGGATAGAAGGGGCCAAAACACTGAAGCTTTCTTT. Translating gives CAWWTDRRGQNTEAFF.

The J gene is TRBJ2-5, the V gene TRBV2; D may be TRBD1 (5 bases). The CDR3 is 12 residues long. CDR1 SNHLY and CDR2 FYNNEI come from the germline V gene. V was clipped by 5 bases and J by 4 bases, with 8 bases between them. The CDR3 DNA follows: TGTGCCAGCAGTTACAGGCCAGAGACCCAGTACTTC. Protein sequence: CASSYRPETQYF.

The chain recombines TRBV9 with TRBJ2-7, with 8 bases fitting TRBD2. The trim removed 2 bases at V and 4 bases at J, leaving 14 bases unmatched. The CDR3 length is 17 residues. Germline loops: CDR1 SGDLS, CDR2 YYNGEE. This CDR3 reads CASSVDYHSGDQYEQYF. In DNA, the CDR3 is TGTGCCAGCAGCGTCGATTACCATAGCGGGGACCAATACGAGCAGTACTTC. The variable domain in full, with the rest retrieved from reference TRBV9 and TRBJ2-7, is DSGVTQTPKHLITATGQRVTLRCSPRSGDLSVYWYQQSLDQGLQFLIQYYNGEERAKGNILERFSAQQFPDLHSELNLSSLELGDSALYFCASSVDYHSGDQYEQYFGPGTRLTVT.

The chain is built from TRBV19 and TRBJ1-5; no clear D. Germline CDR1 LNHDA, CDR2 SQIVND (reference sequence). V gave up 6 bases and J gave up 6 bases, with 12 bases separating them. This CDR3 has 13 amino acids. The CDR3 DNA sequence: TGTGCCAGTAGGGACGAACGAATTCAGCCCCAGCATTTT. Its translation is CASRDERIQPQHF.

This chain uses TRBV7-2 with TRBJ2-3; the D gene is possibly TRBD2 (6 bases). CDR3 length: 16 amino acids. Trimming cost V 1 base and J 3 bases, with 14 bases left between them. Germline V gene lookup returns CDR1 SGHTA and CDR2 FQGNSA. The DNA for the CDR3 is TGTGCCAGCAGCTTAGGGTCTAGCGTTTGGACAGATACGCAGTATTTT. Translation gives CASSLGSSVWTDTQYF.

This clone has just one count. CDR3 nucleotides: TGTGCCAGCAGCTTACGACAGTTCTCTGGAAACACCATATATTTT. It is translated as CASSLRQFSGNTIYF. This chain joins TRBV11-2 and TRBJ1-3, with a weak D call TRBD1 (5 bases). V gave up 2 bases and J gave up 0 bases, with 8 bases separating them. The CDR3 loop spans 15 amino acids. CDR1 is SGHAT, CDR2 FQNNGV, per germline.

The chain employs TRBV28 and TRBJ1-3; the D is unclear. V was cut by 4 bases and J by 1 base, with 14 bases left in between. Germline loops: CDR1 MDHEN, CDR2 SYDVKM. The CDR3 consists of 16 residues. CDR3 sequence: CASSSWTGKSGNTIYF. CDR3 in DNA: TGTGCCAGCAGTTCATGGACCGGAAAATCTGGAAACACCATATATTTT. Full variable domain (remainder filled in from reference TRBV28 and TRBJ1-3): DVKVTQSSRYLVKRTGEKVFLECVQDMDHENMFWYRQDPGLGLRLIYFSYDVKMKEKGDIPEGYSVSREKKERFSLILESASTNQTSMYLCASSSWTGKSGNTIYFGEGSWLTVV.

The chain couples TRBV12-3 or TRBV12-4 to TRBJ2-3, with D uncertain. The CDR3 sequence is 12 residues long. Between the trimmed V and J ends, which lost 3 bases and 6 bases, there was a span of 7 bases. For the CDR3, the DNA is TGTGCCAGCAGTTTTTCCCGGGATACGCAGTATTTT. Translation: CASSFSRDTQYF.

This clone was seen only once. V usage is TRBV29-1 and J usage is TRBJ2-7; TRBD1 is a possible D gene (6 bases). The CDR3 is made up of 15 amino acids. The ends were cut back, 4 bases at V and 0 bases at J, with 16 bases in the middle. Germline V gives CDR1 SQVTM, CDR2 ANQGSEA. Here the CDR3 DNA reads TGCAGCGTTGTGTCGGATACAGGGCTCTCCTACGAGCAGTACTTC. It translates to CSVVSDTGLSYEQYF.

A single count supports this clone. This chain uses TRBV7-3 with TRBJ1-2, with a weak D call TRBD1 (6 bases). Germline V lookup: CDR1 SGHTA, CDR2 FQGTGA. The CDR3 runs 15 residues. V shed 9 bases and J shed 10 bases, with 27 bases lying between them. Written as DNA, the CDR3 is TGTGCCAGTCGCTCCGAACAGGGTTCTGAGCCTCTCTACACCTTC. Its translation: CASRSEQGSEPLYTF.

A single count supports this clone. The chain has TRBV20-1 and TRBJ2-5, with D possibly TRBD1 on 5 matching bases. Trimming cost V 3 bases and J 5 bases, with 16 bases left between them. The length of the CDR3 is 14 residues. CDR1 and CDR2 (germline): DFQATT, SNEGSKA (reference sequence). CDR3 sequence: CSASQLQGVETQYF. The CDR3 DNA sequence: TGCAGTGCTAGTCAGCTCCAAGGGGTGGAGACCCAGTACTTC.

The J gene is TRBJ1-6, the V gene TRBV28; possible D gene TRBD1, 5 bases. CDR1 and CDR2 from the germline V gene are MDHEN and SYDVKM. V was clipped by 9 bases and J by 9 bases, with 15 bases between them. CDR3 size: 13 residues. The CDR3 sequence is CASNGRDLSPLHF. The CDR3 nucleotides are TGTGCCAGTAACGGACGGGACCTTTCACCCCTCCACTTT.

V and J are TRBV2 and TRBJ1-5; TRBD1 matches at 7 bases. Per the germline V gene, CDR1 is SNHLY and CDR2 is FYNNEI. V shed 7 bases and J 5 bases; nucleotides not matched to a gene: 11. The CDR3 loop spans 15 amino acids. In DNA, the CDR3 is TGTGCCAGCACCGGAGATTATACAGGGGATCAGCCCCAGCATTTT. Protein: CASTGDYTGDQPQHF.

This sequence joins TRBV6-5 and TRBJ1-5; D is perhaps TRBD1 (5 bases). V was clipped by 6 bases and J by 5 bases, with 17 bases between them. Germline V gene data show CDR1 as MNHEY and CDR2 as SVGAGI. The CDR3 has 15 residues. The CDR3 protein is CASRGGPNPHQPQHF. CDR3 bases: TGTGCCAGCAGGGGGGGACCGAACCCCCATCAGCCCCAGCATTTT.

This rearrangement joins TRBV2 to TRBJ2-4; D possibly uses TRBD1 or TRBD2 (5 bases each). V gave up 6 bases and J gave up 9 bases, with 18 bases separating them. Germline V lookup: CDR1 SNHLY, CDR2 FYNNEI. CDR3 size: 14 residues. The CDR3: CASSDGRDRSIQYF. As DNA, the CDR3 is TGTGCCAGCAGCGACGGAAGGGACCGGAGCATTCAGTACTTC.

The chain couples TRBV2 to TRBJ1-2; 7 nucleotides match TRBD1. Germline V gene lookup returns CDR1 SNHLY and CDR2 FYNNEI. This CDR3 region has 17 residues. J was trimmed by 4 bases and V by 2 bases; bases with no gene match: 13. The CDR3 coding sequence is TGTGCCAGCAGTGAATCGGGGATGGGACAGTACACCTATGGCTACACCTTC. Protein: CASSESGMGQYTYGYTF.

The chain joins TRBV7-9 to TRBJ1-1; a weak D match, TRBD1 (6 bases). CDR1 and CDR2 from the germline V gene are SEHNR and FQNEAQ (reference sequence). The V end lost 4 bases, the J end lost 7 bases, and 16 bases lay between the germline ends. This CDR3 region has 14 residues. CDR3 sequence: CASSSLRGRREAFF. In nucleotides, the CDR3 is TGTGCCAGCAGCTCTCTCCGGGGGCGACGTGAAGCTTTCTTT. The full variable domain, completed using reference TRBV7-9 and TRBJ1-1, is DTGVSQNPRHKITKRGQNVTFRCDPISEHNRLYWYRQTLGQGPEFLTYFQNEAQLEKSRLLSDRFSAERPKGSFSTLEIQRTEQGDSAMYLCASSSLRGRREAFFGQGTRLTVV.

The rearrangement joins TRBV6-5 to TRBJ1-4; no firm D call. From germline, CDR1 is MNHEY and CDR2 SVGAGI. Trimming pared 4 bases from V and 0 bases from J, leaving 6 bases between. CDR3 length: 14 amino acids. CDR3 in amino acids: CASSSRATNEKLFF. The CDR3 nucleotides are TGTGCCAGCAGTTCCAGAGCAACTAATGAAAAACTGTTTTTT.

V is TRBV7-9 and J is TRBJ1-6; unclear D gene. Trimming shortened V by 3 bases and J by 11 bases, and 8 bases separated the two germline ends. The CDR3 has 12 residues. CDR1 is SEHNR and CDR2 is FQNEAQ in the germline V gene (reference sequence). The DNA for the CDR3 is TGTGCCAGCAGCTTTACGAACGCACCCCTCCACTTT. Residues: CASSFTNAPLHF. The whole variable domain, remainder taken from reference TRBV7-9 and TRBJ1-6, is DTGVSQNPRHKITKRGQNVTFRCDPISEHNRLYWYRQTLGQGPEFLTYFQNEAQLEKSRLLSDRFSAERPKGSFSTLEIQRTEQGDSAMYLCASSFTNAPLHFGNGTRLTVT.

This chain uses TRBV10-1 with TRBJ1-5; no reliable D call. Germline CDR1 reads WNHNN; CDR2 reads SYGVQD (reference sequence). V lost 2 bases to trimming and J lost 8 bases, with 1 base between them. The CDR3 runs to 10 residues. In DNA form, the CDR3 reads TGCGCCAGCAGTGAGGAGCCCCAGCATTTT. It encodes CASSEEPQHF.

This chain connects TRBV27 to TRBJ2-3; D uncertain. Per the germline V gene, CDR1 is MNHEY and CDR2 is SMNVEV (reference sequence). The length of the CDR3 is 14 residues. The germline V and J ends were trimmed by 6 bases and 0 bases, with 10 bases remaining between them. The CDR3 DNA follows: TGTGCCAGCAGGCCCCTAGGAAGCACAGATACGCAGTATTTT. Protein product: CASRPLGSTDTQYF.

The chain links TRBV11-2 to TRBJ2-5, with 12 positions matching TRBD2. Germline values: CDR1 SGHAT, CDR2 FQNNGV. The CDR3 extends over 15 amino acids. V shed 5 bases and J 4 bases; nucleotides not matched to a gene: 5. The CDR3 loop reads CASSLLAGGPETQYF. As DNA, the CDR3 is TGTGCCAGCAGCCTGCTAGCGGGAGGGCCAGAGACCCAGTACTTC.

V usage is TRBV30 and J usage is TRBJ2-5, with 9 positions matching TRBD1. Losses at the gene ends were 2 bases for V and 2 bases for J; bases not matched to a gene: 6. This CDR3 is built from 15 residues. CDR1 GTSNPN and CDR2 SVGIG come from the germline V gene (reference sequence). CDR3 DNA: TGTGCCTGGAGTTCGGGACAGGGAAGGCAAGAGACCCAGTACTTC. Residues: CAWSSGQGRQETQYF.

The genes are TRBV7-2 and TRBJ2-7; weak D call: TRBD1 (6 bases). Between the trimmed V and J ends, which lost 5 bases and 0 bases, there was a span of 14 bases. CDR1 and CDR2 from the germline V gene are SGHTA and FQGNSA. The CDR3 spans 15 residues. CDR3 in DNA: TGTGCCAGCAGCAAAACCAGGGGAAGCTCCTACGAGCAGTACTTC. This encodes CASSKTRGSSYEQYF.

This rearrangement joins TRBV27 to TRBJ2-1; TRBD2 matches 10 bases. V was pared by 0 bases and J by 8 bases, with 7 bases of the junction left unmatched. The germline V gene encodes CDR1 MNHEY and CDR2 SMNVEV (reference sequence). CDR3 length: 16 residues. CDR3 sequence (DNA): TGTGCCAGCAGTTTATCCGCTAGCGGGAGAGACGATGAGCAGTTCTTC. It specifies CASSLSASGRDDEQFF.

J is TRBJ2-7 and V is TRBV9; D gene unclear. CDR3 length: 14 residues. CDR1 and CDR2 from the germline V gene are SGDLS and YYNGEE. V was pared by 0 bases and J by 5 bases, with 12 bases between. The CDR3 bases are TGTGCCAGCAGCGTAGGTAAAGGGAACCACGAGCAGTACTTC. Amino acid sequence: CASSVGKGNHEQYF.

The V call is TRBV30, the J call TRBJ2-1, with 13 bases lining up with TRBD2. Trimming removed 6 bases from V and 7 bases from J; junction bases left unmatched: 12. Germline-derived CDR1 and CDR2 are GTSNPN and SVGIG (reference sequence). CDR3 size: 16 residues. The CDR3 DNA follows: TGTGCCTGCCACCTCCGGACTAGCGGGAGTAGGAATGAGCAGTTCTTC. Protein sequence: CACHLRTSGSRNEQFF.

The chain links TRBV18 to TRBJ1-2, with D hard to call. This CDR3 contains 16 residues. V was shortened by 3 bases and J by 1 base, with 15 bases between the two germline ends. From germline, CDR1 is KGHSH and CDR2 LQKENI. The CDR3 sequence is CASSPTPDPLNYGYTF. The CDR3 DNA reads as TGTGCCAGCTCACCGACCCCAGACCCGCTTAACTATGGCTACACCTTC.

The chain's CDR3 is CASSPIPPLSGSGFYEQYF. The CDR3 DNA is TGTGCCAGCAGCCCCATCCCCCCACTTAGCGGGAGTGGGTTCTACGAGCAGTACTTC. The chain recombines TRBV7-2 with TRBJ2-7; 9 nucleotides align to TRBD2. Germline V gene data show CDR1 as SGHTA and CDR2 as FQGNSA. The CDR3 length is 19 residues. V lost 5 bases and J lost 3; bases outside the gene matches: 20.

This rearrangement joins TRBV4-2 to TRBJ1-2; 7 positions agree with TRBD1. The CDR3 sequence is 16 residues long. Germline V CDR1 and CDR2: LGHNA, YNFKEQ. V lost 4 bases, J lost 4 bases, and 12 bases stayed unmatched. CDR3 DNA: TGTGCCAGCAGCCCCCCCACAGGGGATTATCGCTATGGCTACACCTTC. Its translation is CASSPPTGDYRYGYTF.

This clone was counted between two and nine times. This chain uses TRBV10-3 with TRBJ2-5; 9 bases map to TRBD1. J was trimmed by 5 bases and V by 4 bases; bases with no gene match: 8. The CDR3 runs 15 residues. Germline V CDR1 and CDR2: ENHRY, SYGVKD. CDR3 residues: CAISVPGTGHETQYF. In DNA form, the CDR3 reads TGTGCCATCAGTGTCCCCGGGACAGGGCACGAGACCCAGTACTTC.